This T cell receptor (beta chain) stems from a study of cytomegalovirus exposure and HLA in healthy donors. This clone was observed a few times. Germline assignment: CDR1 SGHNT and CDR2 YYREEE (reference sequence). Germline trimming cut 4 bases from V and 1 base from J; bases unmatched to any gene: 5. The CDR3 contains 14 residues. The PCR employed 60 Vbeta primers together with 13 Jbeta primers. Clones were read by immunoSEQ multiplex PCR, and TCRdb kept only the in-frame ones, dropping some. The sample contains 150,000 to 200,000 clones, just over 70% of which appear only once. This TCR was sampled from a human donor in good health. Sequencing was performed on PBMCs. The chain carries TRBV5-4 and TRBJ2-7; 7 bases are shared with TRBD1. This chain's CDR3 is CASSTGTASYEQYF. CDR3 sequence (DNA): TGTGCCAGCAGCACCGGGACAGCGTCCTACGAGCAGTACTTC.